This T cell receptor beta chain is drawn from a study of T-cell memory formation after mild COVID-19. Findings of the study overall: Among CD4+ contracting clones, most were CM and EM, and CD8+ ones EMRA. Day 15 to 85 contractors were CD4/CD8 balanced; later expanders leaned CD4+.

TCRdb re-called the 5' RACE reads through MiXCR, storing one row per CDR3 protein. The table has a few hundred thousand distinct CDR3 sequences, approximately 15% seen once. Germline V gene sequence: CDR1 LGHNA, CDR2 YSLEER. The CDR3 loop spans 18 amino acids. V shed 2 bases, J shed 0 bases, and the junction held 8 bases outside the gene matches. This clonotype was observed many times. Its antigen is currently unknown. The specimen was PBMCs or a T cell subset sorted from them (not recorded which). This receptor was obtained from a man aged 18 to 29 who had mild COVID-19 (a few samples of this study predate the infection). Cell type and time point are not known. This chain connects TRBV4-3 to TRBJ2-1; TRBD2 matches 9 bases. In nucleotides, the CDR3 is TGCGCCAGCAGCCAACTAGCGGGGACCGTAGGCTCCTACAATGAGCAGTTCTTC. Its protein is CASSQLAGTVGSYNEQFF.